These 2 T cell receptor beta chains were sequenced from one sample in a study of blood T cells in healthy people across ages. Combining a sample-barcoded 5' primer with a J-beta primer mix, a second PCR ran for about 7 to 11 cycles. Via MiXCR, TCRdb re-called the 5' RACE reads, giving one row per CDR3 protein. This table holds approximately 1,700,000 distinct CDR3 sequences, roughly 43% found once. Input material: blood. All receptors derive from a human donor in good health.

This clonotype is a singleton in its sample. The chain recombines TRBV11-3 with TRBJ2-5, with 8 bases lining up with TRBD2. V lost 1 base, J lost 5 bases, and 12 bases stayed unmatched. The CDR3 totals 17 residues. Germline V gene lookup returns CDR1 SGHNT and CDR2 YENEEA. The CDR3 region is CASSLGASTGGHETQYF. The CDR3 DNA reads TGTGCCAGCAGCTTAGGGGCTTCGACGGGGGGGCATGAGACCCAGTACTTC.

The V and J genes are TRBV5-1 and TRBJ2-7; D is ambiguous. Germline-derived CDR1 and CDR2 are SGHRS and YFSETQ. V lost 2 bases and J 2 bases, leaving 8 bases between the germline ends. The CDR3 contains 13 residues. The CDR3 DNA reads TGCGCCAGCAGCTTTCGGCCTCCCTACGAGCAGTACTTC. It yields the protein CASSFRPPYEQYF.